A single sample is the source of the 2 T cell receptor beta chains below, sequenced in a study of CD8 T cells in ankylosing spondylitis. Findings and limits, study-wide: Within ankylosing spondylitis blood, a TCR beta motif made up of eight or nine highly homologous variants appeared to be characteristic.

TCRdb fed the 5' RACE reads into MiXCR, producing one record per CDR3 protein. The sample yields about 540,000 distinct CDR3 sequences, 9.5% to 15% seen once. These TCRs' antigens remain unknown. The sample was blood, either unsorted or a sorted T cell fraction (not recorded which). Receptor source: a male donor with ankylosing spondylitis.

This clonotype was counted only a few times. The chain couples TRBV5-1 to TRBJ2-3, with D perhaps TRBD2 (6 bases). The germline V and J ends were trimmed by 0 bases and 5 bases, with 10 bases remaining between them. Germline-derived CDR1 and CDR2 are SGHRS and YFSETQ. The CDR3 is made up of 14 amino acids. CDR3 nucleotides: TGCGCCAGCAGCTTGGGGGCGGGACGAGATACGCAGTATTTT. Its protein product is CASSLGAGRDTQYF. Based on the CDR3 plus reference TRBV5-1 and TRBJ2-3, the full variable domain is KAGVTQTPRYLIKTRGQQVTLSCSPISGHRSVSWYQQTPGQGLQFLFEYFSETQRNKGNFPGRFSGRQFSNSRSEMNVSTLELGDSALYLCASSLGAGRDTQYFGPGTRLTVL.

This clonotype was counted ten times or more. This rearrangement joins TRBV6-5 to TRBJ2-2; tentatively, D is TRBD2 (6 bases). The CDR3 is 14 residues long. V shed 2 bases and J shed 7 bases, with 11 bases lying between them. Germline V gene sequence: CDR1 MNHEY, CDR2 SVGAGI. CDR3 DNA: TGTGCCAGCAGTTACCCAGCGGGCAACGGGGAGCTGTTTTTT. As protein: CASSYPAGNGELFF.